Listed here is a single T cell receptor (beta chain). Its antigen remains unknown. In the PCR, 60 Vbeta and 13 Jbeta primers were used. Profiling relied on immunoSEQ multiplex PCR, and the TCRdb table lists in-frame clones only, not all of them. The sample includes some 150,000 clones. The data were obtained in a study of cytomegalovirus exposure and HLA in healthy donors. Study outcomes and limitations: Fewer than 20,000 TCR beta sequences were associated with HLA alleles at 0.05 false discovery rate in a later analysis.

The V and J ends lost 4 bases and 6 bases respectively, with 16 bases between them. The length of the CDR3 is 14 residues. Germline CDR1 and CDR2: SGHRS and YFSETQ. This TCR derives from a woman under 30 in good health and CMV-seropositive. The chain combines TRBV5-1 with TRBJ1-1, with D possibly TRBD1 on 6 matching bases. Sequenced input: PBMCs. CDR3 region: CASSTGATGSEAFF. CDR3 nucleotide sequence: TGCGCCAGCAGCACCGGGGCCACAGGGTCTGAAGCTTTCTTT.